This entry lists 28 T cell receptor beta chains sequenced from one sample in a study of T cell repertoires in cytomegalovirus infection (dated by TCRdb to the late 2010s). TCRdb shows the sequencer as Illumina HiSeq 1500. Using fastp at Q25 and MiXCR, TCRdb reprocessed the public reads and kept productive beta chains. Identical CDR3 protein sequences are pooled into one entry, listed with their most common genes and DNA. Here the sample has 480,000 or so distinct CDR3 sequences; approximately 10% occur a single time. The ten top clones hold roughly 10% of the sample. The specimen was PBMCs. The receptors derive from a human donor in good health (CMV status not recorded). Some clones in this sample may be carry-over from other donors' samples.

The chain is built from TRBV19 and TRBJ2-1, with TRBD2 matching 14 bases. The V gene end was trimmed by 5 bases and the J gene end by 12 bases; junction bases not matched to a gene: 6. The CDR3 sequence is 14 residues long. Germline CDR1 and CDR2: LNHDA and SQIVND (reference sequence). The CDR3 region has the DNA TGTGCCAGTAGTCCGGGACTAGCGGGAGATCCGCAGTTCTTC. It encodes CASSPGLAGDPQFF.

This clonotype was seen ten or more times. The chain couples TRBV27 to TRBJ2-2; 7 bases agree with TRBD1. V trimming: 5 bases; J trimming: 8 bases; junction bases outside the gene matches: 11. CDR1 is MNHEY, CDR2 SMNVEV, per germline (reference sequence). CDR3 length equals 15 residues. In DNA, the CDR3 is TGTGCCAGCAGTCAATTTAGCGCCAGGGGGGGGGAGCTGTTTTTT. Translated, it gives CASSQFSARGGELFF.

This clonotype was seen repeatedly, ten times or more. The chain couples TRBV28 to TRBJ2-7; TRBD1 agrees at 10 bases. The CDR3 contains 14 residues. V trimming: 6 bases; J trimming: 4 bases; junction bases outside the gene matches: 6. The germline V gene has CDR1 MDHEN and CDR2 SYDVKM. The CDR3 DNA reads TGTGCCAGCAGCCGACCGGGACAGGGGTACGAGCAGTACTTC. This encodes CASSRPGQGYEQYF.

In this sample, this clonotype turned up many times. The V gene is TRBV2, the J gene TRBJ1-5, with 10 positions matching TRBD1. Per germline, CDR1 SNHLY and CDR2 FYNNEI. CDR3 length: 15 residues. V was clipped by 3 bases and J by 4 bases; unmatched bases: 3. CDR3 residues: CASSDRTGGNQPQHF. CDR3 DNA: TGTGCCAGCAGTGATAGGACAGGGGGAAATCAGCCCCAGCATTTT.

There are many counts of this clonotype. V and J are TRBV7-8 and TRBJ2-5; TRBD2 might be the D (7 bases). Germline V gene data show CDR1 as SGHVS and CDR2 as FQNEAQ. The CDR3 is 19 amino acids. V was cut by 1 base and J by 1 base, with 22 bases left in between. CDR3: CASSLDGGSIRGGQETQYF. The DNA of the CDR3 is TGTGCCAGCAGCTTAGACGGCGGGAGCATACGAGGGGGCCAAGAGACCCAGTACTTC. Filled out from reference TRBV7-8 and TRBJ2-5, the complete variable domain reads GAGVSQSPRYKVAKRGQDVALRCDPISGHVSLFWYQQALGQGPEFLTYFQNEAQLDKSGLPSDRFFAERPEGSVSTLKIQRTQQEDSAVYLCASSLDGGSIRGGQETQYFGPGTRLLVL.

This clonotype was detected many times. This chain joins TRBV12-3 or TRBV12-4 and TRBJ1-6; TRBD1 is a possible D gene (6 bases). With 4 bases removed from V and 8 bases from J, the gap between germline ends came to 15 bases. This CDR3 spans 15 amino acids. CDR3 sequence (DNA): TGTGCCAGCAGTTCCCCGACAGGCGGCGATTCACCCCTCCACTTT. This sequence encodes CASSSPTGGDSPLHF.

This clonotype was seen repeatedly, ten times or more. DNA of the CDR3: TGCAGTGCTAGAGGCATCTTGGAGACCCAGTACTTC. It yields the protein CSARGILETQYF. The gene calls are TRBV20-1 and TRBJ2-5; no reliable D call. From germline, CDR1 is DFQATT and CDR2 SNEGSKA (reference sequence). Trimming left V 1 base short and J 5 bases short, with 8 bases between. The CDR3 has 12 amino acids.

This clonotype was recorded at least ten times. The V and J genes are TRBV5-5 and TRBJ2-1; 11 nucleotides line up with TRBD1. The CDR3 consists of 16 residues. The junction had 6 bases not matched to a gene; V was cut back by 4 bases and J by 3 bases. CDR1 is SGHKS and CDR2 is YYEKEE in the germline V gene (reference sequence). CDR3 loop: CASSTSGTGGYNEQFF. The CDR3 nucleotides read TGTGCCAGCAGCACATCCGGGACAGGGGGCTACAATGAGCAGTTCTTC.

The genes are TRBV14 and TRBJ1-2, with D unclear. V was shortened by 1 base and J by 4 bases, with 7 bases between the two germline ends. This CDR3 region has 13 residues. Per germline, CDR1 SGHDN and CDR2 FVKESK. CDR3 loop: CASSQVISYGYTF. CDR3 sequence (DNA): TGTGCCAGCAGCCAAGTGATTTCCTATGGCTACACCTTC.

This clonotype was counted only a few times. The chain is built from TRBV3-1 and TRBJ2-1, with D unresolved. The germline V and J ends were trimmed by 1 base and 9 bases, with 13 bases remaining between them. The CDR3 runs 14 residues. The germline CDR1 and CDR2 sequences are LGHDT and YNNKEL (reference sequence). The CDR3 reads CASSQVGPGSEQFF. The CDR3, as DNA: TGTGCCAGCAGCCAAGTCGGGCCCGGGTCTGAGCAGTTCTTC.

The chain employs TRBV6-2 or TRBV6-3 and TRBJ1-5; no definite D call. The CDR3 sequence is 15 residues long. Looked up from germline, CDR1 is MNHEY and CDR2 is SVGEGT. V lost 6 bases and J 0 bases, leaving 12 bases between the germline ends. CDR3 DNA: TGTGCCAGCAGCCCCCTGCGTGCTAGCAATCAGCCCCAGCATTTT. Encoded protein: CASSPLRASNQPQHF.

This sequence joins TRBV19 and TRBJ1-1; D is uncertain. Trimming cost V 3 bases and J 7 bases, with 18 bases left between them. CDR1 and CDR2 (germline): LNHDA, SQIVND (reference sequence). This CDR3 contains 15 residues. CDR3 sequence: CASSIFRTAVFEAFF. Here the CDR3 DNA reads TGTGCCAGTAGTATTTTTCGGACGGCTGTATTTGAAGCTTTCTTT.

This clonotype appeared a few times. The J gene is TRBJ1-5, the V gene TRBV20-1; D gene unclear. CDR1 is DFQATT and CDR2 is SNEGSKA in the germline V gene (reference sequence). The CDR3 is made up of 13 amino acids. Trimming cost V 7 bases and J 4 bases, with 14 bases left between them. CDR3 DNA: TGCAGTGGCCGGGTGGGGAGGAATCAGCCCCAGCATTTT. It translates to CSGRVGRNQPQHF.

In its sample, this clonotype was seen many times. The gene calls are TRBV12-3 or TRBV12-4 and TRBJ1-2; TRBD1 agrees at 7 bases. V shed 5 bases, J shed 0 bases, and the junction held 3 bases outside the gene matches. The CDR3 has 14 residues. CDR3 sequence reads: CASSPGQSNYGYTF. CDR3 nucleotides: TGTGCCAGCAGTCCGGGACAGTCTAACTATGGCTACACCTTC.

V and J are TRBV9 and TRBJ2-4; D possibly corresponds to TRBD2 (7 bases). V lost 4 bases, J lost 8 bases, and 16 bases lay in between. The CDR3 extends over 14 amino acids. The germline CDR1 and CDR2 sequences are SGDLS and YYNGEE. CDR3 DNA: TGTGCCAGCAGCCCCCGGGGGAGGGGGGACATTCAGTACTTC. Translation gives CASSPRGRGDIQYF.

This clonotype showed up many times. The CDR3 nucleotides are TGTGCCAGCAAGGGACAAATCTCTGGGGCCAACGTCCTGACTTTC. Translating it yields CASKGQISGANVLTF. This chain links TRBV6-1 with TRBJ2-6; D may be TRBD1 (6 bases). This CDR3 has 15 residues. V was shortened by 7 bases and J by 0 bases, with 10 bases between the two germline ends. Germline V CDR1 and CDR2: MNHNS, SASEGT.

This clonotype was seen ten or more times. The chain joins TRBV10-3 to TRBJ2-1, with TRBD2 identical over 9 bases. This CDR3 has 19 residues. The germline CDR1 and CDR2 sequences are ENHRY and SYGVKD. J was trimmed by 1 base and V by 2 bases; bases with no gene match: 12. CDR3 sequence: CAISEPGTGLARSYNEQFF. CDR3 nucleotides: TGTGCCATCAGTGAGCCGGGGACCGGACTAGCGAGATCCTACAATGAGCAGTTCTTC.

This clonotype was recorded many times. The chain links TRBV20-1 to TRBJ2-5, with no clear D. Germline values: CDR1 DFQATT, CDR2 SNEGSKA (reference sequence). This CDR3 comprises 12 residues. The V and J ends lost 3 bases and 5 bases respectively, with 10 bases between them. DNA of the CDR3: TGCAGTGCTAGGCCCCGACGGGAGACCCAGTACTTC. It translates to CSARPRRETQYF.

This clonotype came up many times. The chain joins TRBV20-1 to TRBJ2-1, with TRBD1 matching 8 bases. The V and J ends lost 7 bases and 4 bases, in that order; junction bases with no gene match: 3. The CDR3 consists of 12 residues. In germline, CDR1 is DFQATT, CDR2 SNEGSKA (reference sequence). The CDR3 DNA sequence: TGCAGTGTAGGACAGGGATACAATGAGCAGTTCTTC. It translates to CSVGQGYNEQFF.

This clonotype was seen ten or more times. CDR3 sequence reads: CASSLVGQGYNEQFF. The CDR3 coding sequence is TGTGCCAGCAGCTTAGTGGGACAGGGCTACAATGAGCAGTTCTTC. The rearrangement links TRBV11-3 to TRBJ2-1, with TRBD1 identical over 9 bases. CDR1 SGHNT and CDR2 YENEEA come from the germline V gene. The CDR3 covers 15 residues. V shed 1 base, J shed 3 bases, and the junction held 1 base outside the gene matches.

This clonotype was seen only a few times. A junction end diverges from the germline sequence, so it may reflect a read error. The V call is TRBV18, the J call TRBJ1-2; unclear D gene. Germline assignment: CDR1 KGHSH and CDR2 LQKENI. This CDR3 spans 13 amino acids. The CDR3 spells CASSLETGPSGAF. In nucleotides, the CDR3 is TGTGCCAGCTCACTAGAAACGGGCCCTTCGGGTGCCTTC.

In its sample, this clonotype was seen a few times. The chain recombines TRBV18 with TRBJ1-2, with D possibly matching TRBD1 (5 bases). Trimming took off 0 bases at V and 8 bases at J, with 13 bases between the two ends. The CDR3 length is 14 residues. CDR1 and CDR2 from the germline V gene are KGHSH and LQKENI. DNA of the CDR3: TGTGCCAGCTCACCACCGGTAGGGGCGTCCGGCTACACCTTC. Its protein product is CASSPPVGASGYTF.

The chain carries TRBV20-1 and TRBJ2-5, with 10 bases lining up with TRBD1. This CDR3 is built from 14 residues. Germline-derived CDR1 and CDR2 are DFQATT and SNEGSKA (reference sequence). J gave up 9 bases and V 6 bases, and 13 bases lay outside the gene matches. The CDR3 coding sequence is TGCAGTGCGGGGACAGGGGCCGGGTCCTCGGCCCAGTACTTC. Translation: CSAGTGAGSSAQYF.

This clonotype was detected ten times or more. The CDR3 protein is CASSIMMNTEAFF. As DNA, the CDR3 is TGTGCCAGTAGTATAATGATGAACACTGAAGCTTTCTTT. The chain recombines TRBV19 with TRBJ1-1, with D uncertain. The CDR3 loop spans 13 amino acids. Germline CDR1 LNHDA, CDR2 SQIVND (reference sequence). The V and J ends lost 2 bases and 0 bases respectively, with 4 bases between them. Full variable domain (missing parts from reference TRBV19 and TRBJ1-1): DGGITQSPKYLFRKEGQNVTLSCEQNLNHDAMYWYRQDPGQGLRLIYYSQIVNDFQKGDIAEGYSVSREKKESFPLTVTSAQKNPTAFYLCASSIMMNTEAFFGQGTRLTVV.

This clonotype has a count of ten or more. The chain joins TRBV7-6 to TRBJ2-5, with D possibly TRBD1 on 6 matching bases. This CDR3 has 14 amino acids. Between the trimmed V and J ends, which lost 1 base and 5 bases, there was a span of 11 bases. The germline V gene has CDR1 SGHVS and CDR2 FNYEAQ. DNA of the CDR3: TGTGCCAGCAGCTTAGAGGGGGAGTGGGAGACCCAGTACTTC. It is translated as CASSLEGEWETQYF.

Ten or more counts support this clonotype. The chain couples TRBV2 to TRBJ2-2; the D is unclear. Germline lookup yields CDR1 SNHLY and CDR2 FYNNEI. CDR3 size: 12 residues. The V gene lost 1 base and the J gene lost 3 bases, with 0 bases spanning the gap. CDR3 sequence: CASSEDTGELFF. The CDR3 DNA reads as TGTGCCAGCAGTGAAGACACCGGGGAGCTGTTTTTT. The variable domain in full, with the rest retrieved from reference TRBV2 and TRBJ2-2, is EPEVTQTPSHQVTQMGQEVILRCVPISNHLYFYWYRQILGQKVEFLVSFYNNEISEKSEIFDDQFSVERPDGSNFTLKIRSTKLEDSAMYFCASSEDTGELFFGEGSRLTVL.

This clonotype was seen at least ten times. This chain connects TRBV6-2 or TRBV6-3 to TRBJ2-1; 9 bases map to TRBD1. In germline, CDR1 is MNHEY, CDR2 SVGEGT. This CDR3 region has 15 residues. After removal of 6 bases from V and 5 bases from J, the junction contained 8 bases not matched to a gene. Here the CDR3 DNA reads TGTGCCAGCAGCGCCTCCGGGACAGGGAACAATGAGCAGTTCTTC. This sequence encodes CASSASGTGNNEQFF.

There are many counts of this clonotype. This chain links TRBV28 with TRBJ2-4; perhaps TRBD1 as D (6 bases). The length of the CDR3 is 15 residues. V lost 7 bases to trimming and J lost 6 bases, with 19 bases between them. The germline V gene encodes CDR1 MDHEN and CDR2 SYDVKM. The DNA of the CDR3 is TGTGCCAGCATCCCCTCCCCACAGGGAATAAACATTCAGTACTTC. This sequence encodes CASIPSPQGINIQYF. Looking up the rest from reference TRBV28 and TRBJ2-4 gives the full variable domain: DVKVTQSSRYLVKRTGEKVFLECVQDMDHENMFWYRQDPGLGLRLIYFSYDVKMKEKGDIPEGYSVSREKKERFSLILESASTNQTSMYLCASIPSPQGINIQYFGAGTRLSVL.